One and the same sample provided the 4 T cell receptor beta chains below, sequenced in a study of T cell responses to AZD1222 COVID-19 vaccine (dated by TCRdb to the early 2020s). This specimen's time point label, per the study, means: about 28 days (+/-7) after the second vaccine dose. Libraries were prepared through the immunoSEQ multiplex PCR assay. The source is immuneACCESS, and TCRdb retained only in-frame sequences with V and J called. Part of the clones is not carried over; for the studies checked, unresolved V genes explain less than half of this, and the remainder is unexplained. Counted in this sample were about 89,000 clones; 75% to 90% of them appeared once. Around 5.5% of the sample lies in the top ten. Material: peripheral blood, obtained 28 days after the second AZD1222 dose. The receptors were sampled from an adult who received the AZD1222 COVID-19 vaccine.

Written as DNA, the CDR3 is TGTGCCAGCAGCCAAGCGTCTAGCGGGGGGTACAATGAGCAGTTCTTC. This translates into CASSQASSGGYNEQFF. V and J are TRBV3-1 (or the pseudogene TRBV3-2) and TRBJ2-1; 11 nucleotides match TRBD2. V trimming: 1 base; J trimming: 4 bases; junction bases outside the gene matches: 3. The CDR3 extends over 16 amino acids. CDR1 LGHDT and CDR2 YNNKEL come from the germline V gene (reference sequence).

This chain links TRBV27 with TRBJ2-7; D is unresolved. This CDR3 is 14 amino acids long. V lost 1 base, J lost 1 base, and 8 bases lay in between. The V gene's germline CDR1 is MNHEY and CDR2 SMNVEV (reference sequence). The CDR3 loop is CASSLFADSYEQYF. CDR3 in DNA: TGTGCCAGCAGTTTATTTGCGGATTCCTACGAGCAGTACTTC.

The chain carries TRBV7-8 and TRBJ1-3; 9 bases agree with TRBD1. From germline, CDR1 is SGHVS and CDR2 FQNEAQ. The V segment lost 6 bases and the J segment 0 bases; nucleotides outside the gene matches: 6. The CDR3 is made up of 16 amino acids. In nucleotides, the CDR3 is TGTGCCAGCAGTCTTCAGACAGGGGGCTCTGGAAACACCATATATTTT. It translates to CASSLQTGGSGNTIYF.

DNA of the CDR3: TGTGCCAGCGCTCGGGGGGGAACCACCTACGAGCAGTACTTC. Translating it yields CASARGGTTYEQYF. This sequence joins TRBV27 and TRBJ2-7; TRBD2 agrees at 8 bases. Germline CDR1 and CDR2: MNHEY and SMNVEV (reference sequence). The CDR3 has 14 amino acids. With V trimmed by 8 bases and J by 2 bases, 8 bases remained unmatched.